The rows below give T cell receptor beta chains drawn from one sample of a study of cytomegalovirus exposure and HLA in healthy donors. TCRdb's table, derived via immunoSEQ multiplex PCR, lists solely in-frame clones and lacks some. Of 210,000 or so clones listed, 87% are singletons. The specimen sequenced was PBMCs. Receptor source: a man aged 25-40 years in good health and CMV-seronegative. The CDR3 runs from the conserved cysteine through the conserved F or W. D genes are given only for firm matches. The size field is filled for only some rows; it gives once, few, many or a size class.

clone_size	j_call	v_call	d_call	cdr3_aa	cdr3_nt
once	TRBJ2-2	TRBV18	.	CASCPTANTGELFF	TGTGCCAGTTGCCCGACTGCGAACACCGGGGAGCTGTTTTTT
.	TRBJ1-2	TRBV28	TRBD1	CASSWGQGRTNYGYTF	TGTGCCAGCAGCTGGGGACAGGGGAGGACTAACTATGGCTACACCTTC
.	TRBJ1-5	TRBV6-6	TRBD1	CASSKEVGTASPPQHF	TGTGCCAGCAGCAAGGAGGTGGGGACAGCCTCTCCGCCCCAGCATTTT
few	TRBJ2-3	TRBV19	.	CASTPGGRLTDTQYF	TGTGCCAGTACCCCAGGTGGGAGGCTCACAGATACGCAGTATTTT
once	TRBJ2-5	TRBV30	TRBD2	CAWSYSGSSLAEETQYF	TGTGCCTGGAGTTATTCTGGTTCTAGCCTAGCGGAAGAGACCCAGTACTTC
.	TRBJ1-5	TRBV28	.	CASSLVPGRQPQHF	TGTGCCAGCAGTTTAGTTCCGGGTCGGCAGCCCCAGCATTTT
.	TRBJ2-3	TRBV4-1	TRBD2	CASSQGLIQRGDTDTQYF	TGCGCCAGCAGCCAAGGTCTGATCCAGCGGGGGGACACAGATACGCAGTATTTT
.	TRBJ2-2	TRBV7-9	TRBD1	CASEVGQGNTGELFF	TGTGCCAGCGAAGTGGGACAGGGGAACACCGGGGAGCTGTTTTTT
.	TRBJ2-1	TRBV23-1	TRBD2	CASSVLAKSSYNEQFF	TGCGCCAGCAGTGTACTAGCGAAGAGCTCCTACAATGAGCAGTTCTTC
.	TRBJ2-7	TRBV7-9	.	CSSSFLPGTGEQYF	TGTTCCAGCAGCTTCCTCCCGGGGACTGGCGAGCAGTACTTC
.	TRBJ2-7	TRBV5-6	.	CASSLGFSTSYEQYF	TGTGCCAGCAGCTTGGGGTTCTCTACCTCCTACGAGCAGTACTTC
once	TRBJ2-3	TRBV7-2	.	CASSLGGNTDTQYF	TGTGCCAGCAGCTTAGGCGGGAACACAGATACGCAGTATTTT
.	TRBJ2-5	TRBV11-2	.	CASSPWQGGETQYF	TGTGCCAGCAGCCCTTGGCAGGGTGGGGAGACCCAGTACTTC
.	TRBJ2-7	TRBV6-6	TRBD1	CASSARRDRFADEQYF	TGTGCCAGCAGTGCCCGCCGGGACAGGTTTGCGGACGAGCAGTACTTC
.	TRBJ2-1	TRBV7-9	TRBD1	CASSRGTGRAYNEQFF	TGTGCCAGCAGCCGAGGGACAGGGAGAGCCTACAATGAGCAGTTCTTC
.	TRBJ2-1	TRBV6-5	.	CASSYSWTSSYNEQFF	TGTGCCAGCAGTTACTCCTGGACAAGCTCCTACAATGAGCAGTTCTTC
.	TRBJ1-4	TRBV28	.	CASSLQRGREKLFF	TGTGCCAGCAGTTTACAAAGGGGTCGGGAAAAACTGTTTTTT
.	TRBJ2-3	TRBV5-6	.	CASSSTGGGDTQYF	TGTGCCAGCAGCTCTACAGGGGGGGGAGATACGCAGTATTTT
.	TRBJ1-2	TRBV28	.	CASGSQGRGYTF	TGTGCCAGCGGAAGCCAGGGTAGGGGCTACACCTTC
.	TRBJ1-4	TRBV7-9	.	CASSTSRGATNEKLFF	TGTGCCAGCAGCACCAGTCGGGGGGCAACTAATGAAAAACTGTTTTTT
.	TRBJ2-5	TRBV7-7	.	CASSLAAQETQYF	TGTGCTAGCAGCTTAGCGGCCCAAGAGACCCAGTACTTC
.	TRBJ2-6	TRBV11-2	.	CASSSRVSGANVLTF	TGTGCCAGCAGCTCGAGGGTCTCTGGGGCCAACGTCCTGACTTTC
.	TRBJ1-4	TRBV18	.	CASSPSYTNEKLFF	TGTGCCAGCTCACCTAGCTACACTAATGAAAAACTGTTTTTT
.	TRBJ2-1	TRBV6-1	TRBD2	CASSEALVAGGVVNEQFF	TGTGCCAGCAGTGAAGCGCTGGTAGCGGGAGGTGTGGTCAATGAGCAGTTCTTC
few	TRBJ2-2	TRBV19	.	CASSMTRTLDTGELFF	TGTGCCAGTAGTATGACCCGGACTCTGGACACCGGGGAGCTGTTTTTT
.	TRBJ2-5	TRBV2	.	CASSVSQETQYF	TGTGCCAGCAGTGTTAGCCAAGAGACCCAGTACTTC
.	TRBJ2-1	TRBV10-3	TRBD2	CAIRGGPGGASDEQFF	TGTGCCATCAGGGGGGGCCCCGGGGGGGCCAGCGATGAGCAGTTCTTC
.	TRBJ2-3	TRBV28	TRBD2	CASSTPHGGAGTDTQYF	TGTGCCAGCAGTACCCCCCACGGGGGGGCCGGGACAGATACGCAGTATTTT
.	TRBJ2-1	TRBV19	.	CASSPQYNEQFF	TGTGCCAGTAGTCCCCAGTACAATGAGCAGTTCTTC
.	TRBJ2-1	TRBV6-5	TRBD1	CASSYSTGQGVNEQFF	TGTGCCAGCAGTTACTCGACAGGACAGGGGGTCAATGAGCAGTTCTTC
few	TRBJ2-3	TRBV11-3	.	CASSPGEDTQYF	TGTGCCAGCAGCCCGGGGGAAGATACGCAGTATTTT
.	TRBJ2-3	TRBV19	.	CATLPRWGLADTQYF	TGTGCCACCCTACCGAGATGGGGGCTGGCAGATACGCAGTATTTT
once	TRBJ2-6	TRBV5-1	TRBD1	CASSNGTDGANGLTF	TGCGCCAGCAGCAACGGGACAGATGGGGCCAACGGCCTGACTTTC
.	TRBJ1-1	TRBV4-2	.	CASSPSPTNEAFF	TGTGCCAGCAGCCCCTCCCCTACGAATGAAGCTTTCTTT
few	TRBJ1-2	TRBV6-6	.	CASSYGTYGYTF	TGTGCCAGCAGTTACGGCACCTATGGCTACACCTTC
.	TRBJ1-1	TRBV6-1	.	CASILGGGLMGAFF	TGTGCCAGCATCCTTGGGGGGGGACTCATGGGGGCTTTCTTT
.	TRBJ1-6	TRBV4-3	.	CASSQVGGRGDSPLHF	TGCGCCAGCAGCCAAGTTGGTGGCAGGGGTGATTCACCCCTCCACTTT
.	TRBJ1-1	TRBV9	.	CASSPRVRAEAFF	TGTGCCAGCAGCCCCAGGGTCCGGGCTGAAGCTTTCTTT
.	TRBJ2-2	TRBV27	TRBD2	CASMGLAVGNTGELFF	TGTGCCAGCATGGGACTAGCGGTGGGAAACACCGGGGAGCTGTTTTTT
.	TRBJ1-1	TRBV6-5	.	CASGGQLRGTEAFF	TGTGCCAGCGGCGGGCAGTTGAGGGGGACTGAAGCTTTCTTT
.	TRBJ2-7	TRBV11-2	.	CASSLDREDEQYF	TGTGCCAGCAGCTTAGATCGAGAGGACGAGCAGTACTTC
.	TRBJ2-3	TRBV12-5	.	CASGLTHGRNHEPNTQYF	TGTGCTAGTGGTTTGACCCACGGCAGGAACCACGAACCTAATACGCAGTATTTT
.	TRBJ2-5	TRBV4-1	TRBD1	CASSQADRAQETQYF	TGCGCCAGCAGCCAGGCAGACAGGGCACAAGAGACCCAGTACTTC
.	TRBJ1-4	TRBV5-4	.	CASSIRVGEKLFF	TGTGCCAGCTCCATTCGGGTTGGTGAAAAACTGTTTTTT
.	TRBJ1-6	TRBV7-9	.	CSSSLGANSPLHF	TGTTCCAGCAGCTTAGGTGCGAATTCACCCCTCCACTTT
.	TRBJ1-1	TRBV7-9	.	CASSSGGNRGFVNTEAFF	TGTGCCAGCAGCTCCGGAGGGAATAGAGGTTTCGTGAACACTGAAGCTTTCTTT
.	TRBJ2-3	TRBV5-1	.	CASSLLINTDTQYF	TGCGCCAGCAGCTTACTAATAAACACAGATACGCAGTATTTT
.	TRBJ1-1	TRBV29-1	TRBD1	CSVPTGASNTEAFF	TGCAGCGTCCCGACAGGGGCTTCGAACACTGAAGCTTTCTTT
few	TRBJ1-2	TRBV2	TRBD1	CATWGQGALLAGYTF	TGTGCCACCTGGGGACAGGGGGCCCTGTTAGCTGGCTACACCTTC
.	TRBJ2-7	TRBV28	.	CATGGPRASYEQYF	TGTGCCACCGGAGGCCCGCGCGCCTCCTACGAGCAGTACTTC
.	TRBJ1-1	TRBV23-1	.	CASSQFGRLNTEAFF	TGCGCCAGCAGTCAATTCGGCAGGCTGAACACTGAAGCTTTCTTT
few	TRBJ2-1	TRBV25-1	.	CASSEVSGDEQFF	TGTGCCAGCAGTGAAGTCTCGGGAGATGAGCAGTTCTTC
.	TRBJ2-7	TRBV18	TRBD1	CASSPWTGAYEQYF	TGTGCCAGCTCACCTTGGACAGGGGCCTACGAGCAGTACTTC
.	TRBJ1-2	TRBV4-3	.	CASSQEVADYGYTF	TGCGCCAGCAGCCAAGAGGTAGCCGACTATGGCTACACCTTC